This T cell receptor beta chain was captured by sequencing in a study of shared clonotypes between healthy human individuals. Study summary: CD4 naive and memory got three plates each, CD8 naive two, CD8 memory one. Study-wide results and limits: Large sequencing depth failed to make sorted-subset sequencing complete, rarefaction showed.

There are 14 residues in the CDR3. CDR1 and CDR2 from the germline V gene are SGHTA and FQGNSA. V lost 4 bases, J lost 4 bases, and 13 bases lay in between. The assay ran at deep level. About 30,000 T cell genomes, or approximately 200 ng DNA, went into the sorted-subset replicate PCRs. TCRdb's copy holds only in-frame clones and misses some; the assay was immunoSEQ multiplex PCR. The repertoire holds around 2,000,000 clones, about 92% seen once, with over 1.5% in the top ten. Selected positively for CCR7 and CD45RO-negative, naive CD8 cells excluded terminally differentiated effector memory CD45RA+ cells. In the case of this clone: Its specificity is not known.

The sample was naive CD8+ T cells from PBMCs. The gene calls are TRBV7-2 and TRBJ1-2; D unclear. The receptor was isolated from a man between 18 and 35 years old in good health. Some clones in this sample may be carry-over from other donors' samples. The CDR3, as DNA: TGTGCCAGCAGCTCACTGTCCTTTACCTATGGCTACACCTTC. Translation gives CASSSLSFTYGYTF.